The rows below give T cell receptor beta chains drawn from one sample of a study of blood T cell repertoires in COVID-19. Some clones are missing from TCRdb's copy, which holds only in-frame ones; the method was immunoSEQ multiplex PCR. Here the sample spans about 150,000 clones, 82% being singletons. Sequenced sample: peripheral blood. All receptors come from a woman of 80 years or more with active or convalescent COVID-19. Both conserved end residues are part of each CDR3. The D gene is left open where the match is weak. Size tells how often a clone was seen (once, few, many) or the class of an expanded clone, and some rows leave it out.

J	length	size	D	V	CDR3	DNA
TRBJ2-1	14	NA	NA	TRBV7-2	CASSASALYNEQFF	TGTGCCAGCAGCGCTAGCGCGCTTTACAATGAGCAGTTCTTC
TRBJ1-1	13	NA	TRBD1	TRBV11-1	CASSWTGGPEAFF	TGTGCCAGCAGTTGGACAGGGGGACCTGAAGCTTTCTTT
TRBJ2-1	19	NA	NA	TRBV5-1	CASSSPTGERKYSYNEQFF	TGCGCCAGCAGCTCCCCGACGGGAGAGCGGAAGTACTCCTACAATGAGCAGTTCTTC
TRBJ2-7	15	NA	NA	TRBV5-1	CASSLGGSNSYEQYF	TGCGCCAGCAGCTTGGGGGGCAGTAACTCCTACGAGCAGTACTTC
TRBJ1-5	14	few	NA	TRBV6-5	CASSYSDKDQPQHF	TGTGCCAGCAGTTATTCAGACAAAGATCAGCCCCAGCATTTT
TRBJ2-6	17	NA	NA	TRBV13	CASSLQGYRSGANVLTF	TGTGCCAGCAGCTTACAGGGGTATCGCTCTGGGGCCAACGTCCTGACTTTC
TRBJ2-1	13	NA	TRBD1	TRBV5-1	CASSFGQGGEQFF	TGCGCCAGCAGCTTTGGACAGGGCGGGGAGCAGTTCTTC
TRBJ2-3	15	NA	NA	TRBV5-1	CASSLGGASTDTQYF	TGCGCCAGCAGCTTAGGCGGAGCTAGCACAGATACGCAGTATTTT
TRBJ1-4	16	once	TRBD1	TRBV9	CASSVGGQGRYEKLFF	TGTGCCAGCAGCGTAGGGGGACAGGGGAGGTATGAAAAACTGTTTTTT
TRBJ2-1	11	NA	NA	TRBV6-5	CASWRDNEQFF	TGTGCCAGCTGGAGGGACAATGAGCAGTTCTTC
TRBJ2-7	12	NA	NA	TRBV7-9	CASSLYSGEQYF	TGTGCCAGCAGCTTATACAGTGGGGAGCAGTACTTC
TRBJ1-4	14	NA	TRBD1	TRBV3-1/TRBV3-2	CASSQNRGAEKLFF	TGTGCCAGCAGCCAGAACAGGGGTGCGGAAAAACTGTTTTTT
TRBJ2-1	14	once	TRBD2	TRBV5-1	CASSPWAGVDEQFF	TGCGCCAGCAGCCCCTGGGCGGGAGTCGATGAGCAGTTCTTC
TRBJ1-1	13	NA	NA	TRBV2	CASSRQSNTEAFF	TGTGCCAGCAGCCGACAGTCGAACACTGAAGCTTTCTTT
TRBJ1-2	14	NA	NA	TRBV6-1	CASSVNRGAYGYTF	TGTGCCAGCTCAGTTAATAGAGGCGCTTACGGCTACACCTTC
TRBJ2-7	16	NA	NA	TRBV21-1	CASSKVGTSGSYEQYF	TGTGCCAGCAGCAAAGTCGGGACTAGCGGGAGCTACGAGCAGTACTTC
TRBJ2-5	22	NA	NA	TRBV21-1	CASSKFSRASASRVEVKETQYF	TGTGCCAGCAGCAAATTCAGTAGGGCTTCGGCGTCTCGTGTGGAGGTCAAAGAGACCCAGTACTTC
TRBJ2-7	15	NA	NA	TRBV5-5	CASSLNPRGIYEQYF	TGTGCCAGCAGCTTGAACCCACGAGGAATCTACGAGCAGTACTTC
TRBJ2-5	17	once	TRBD2	TRBV25-1	CASSEGALAGDQETQYF	TGTGCCAGCAGTGAAGGGGCACTAGCGGGAGACCAAGAGACCCAGTACTTC
TRBJ2-2	16	NA	TRBD2	TRBV28	CASRPSYSGIQGELFF	TGTGCCAGCAGACCCTCTTATAGCGGGATACAAGGGGAGCTGTTTTTT
TRBJ1-1	13	once	NA	TRBV9	CASSGPSRTEAFF	TGTGCCAGCAGCGGACCCTCGAGGACTGAAGCTTTCTTT
TRBJ2-3	16	NA	TRBD2	TRBV5-1	CASSRTSGRALDTQYF	TGCGCCAGCAGTCGGACTAGCGGGAGGGCCTTAGATACGCAGTATTTT
TRBJ2-5	16	NA	TRBD2	TRBV11-2	CASSLDGGEGEETQYF	TGTGCCAGCAGCTTAGATGGCGGGGAGGGAGAAGAGACCCAGTACTTC
TRBJ1-1	14	once	TRBD1	TRBV3-1/TRBV3-2	CASSRTGVYTEAFF	TGTGCCAGCAGCCGAACAGGGGTGTACACTGAAGCTTTCTTT
TRBJ2-1	14	NA	TRBD2	TRBV28	CASTGGLAAREQFF	TGTGCCAGCACCGGGGGACTAGCCGCCCGCGAGCAGTTCTTC
TRBJ2-3	17	few	TRBD2	TRBV3-1/TRBV3-2	CASSQDLGTSDTDTQYF	TGTGCCAGCAGCCAAGATCTCGGGACTAGCGACACAGATACGCAGTATTTT
TRBJ1-4	13	NA	NA	TRBV19	CASSSRDNEKLFF	TGTGCCAGTAGTAGCAGGGATAATGAAAAACTGTTTTTT
TRBJ2-5	13	once	NA	TRBV2	CASSGRVVETQYF	TGTGCCAGCAGTGGACGGGTAGTGGAGACCCAGTACTTC
TRBJ1-5	15	NA	TRBD1	TRBV11-2	CASSLDLAGGQPQHF	TGTGCCAGCAGCTTAGATCTGGCAGGGGGTCAGCCCCAGCATTTT
TRBJ1-1	14	NA	TRBD1	TRBV5-1	CASSTGTENTEAFF	TGCGCCAGCAGCACGGGGACAGAGAACACTGAAGCTTTCTTT
TRBJ2-4	12	NA	NA	TRBV3-1/TRBV3-2	CASSQSPGIQYF	TGTGCCAGCAGCCAAAGCCCAGGCATTCAGTACTTC
TRBJ1-2	15	once	TRBD1	TRBV28	CASSLVRGNKGGYTF	TGTGCCAGCAGTTTGGTCAGGGGGAATAAGGGGGGCTACACCTTC
TRBJ2-1	14	NA	NA	TRBV6-1	CASSEAWGGDEQFF	TGTGCCAGCAGTGAAGCGTGGGGCGGGGATGAGCAGTTCTTC
TRBJ1-5	18	NA	TRBD1	TRBV24-1	CATSDPTGDRYSNQPQHF	TGTGCCACCAGTGACCCGACAGGGGATCGATATAGCAATCAGCCCCAGCATTTT
TRBJ1-2	14	NA	TRBD1	TRBV5-4	CASSVITGDDGYTF	TGTGCCAGCAGCGTTATTACAGGGGATGACGGCTACACCTTC
TRBJ1-2	12	NA	NA	TRBV28	CASSLQVGGYTF	TGTGCCAGCAGTTTACAGGTTGGTGGCTACACCTTC
TRBJ2-7	13	few	TRBD1	TRBV6-5	CATTRDSRYEQYF	TGTGCCACCACCCGGGACAGCCGATACGAGCAGTACTTC
TRBJ2-5	11	NA	NA	TRBV6-5	CAALVKQTQYF	TGTGCCGCCCTGGTGAAGCAGACCCAGTACTTC
TRBJ2-2	15	NA	TRBD1	TRBV6-5	CASRAQGADTGELFF	TGTGCCTCCCGAGCCCAGGGGGCGGACACCGGGGAGCTGTTTTTT
TRBJ2-7	13	NA	TRBD2	TRBV14	CASSQDRGGEQYF	TGTGCCAGCAGCCAAGATCGGGGGGGCGAGCAGTACTTC